Listed below are T cell receptor beta chains from one sample, sequenced in a study of blood T cell repertoires in COVID-19. Profiling relied on immunoSEQ multiplex PCR, and the TCRdb table lists in-frame clones only, not all of them. This repertoire shows over 130,000 clones, roughly 85% found once; its top ten account for under 3%. The sample taken for sequencing was peripheral blood. The receptors derive from a man aged 50 or older with acute or convalescent COVID-19. Each CDR3 is given with its conserved first and last residue. Fields, in order: clone size, D gene, J gene, V gene, CDR3 protein, CDR3 DNA. D genes are given only for firm matches. Clone size is not always given. Where it is, it says once, few, many or a class for expanded clones.

size: -; D: TRBD1; J: TRBJ2-1; V: TRBV19; CDR3: CASRSDRSLYNEQFF; DNA: TGTGCCAGTAGATCGGACAGGTCCCTATACAATGAGCAGTTCTTC
size: -; D: TRBD2; J: TRBJ2-1; V: TRBV3-1/TRBV3-2; CDR3: CASSLPGTGLAGYREQFF; DNA: TGTGCCAGCAGCCTTCCTGGGACGGGACTAGCGGGATATCGGGAGCAGTTCTTC
size: -; D: TRBD1; J: TRBJ1-6; V: TRBV19; CDR3: CASKRQGDNSPLHF; DNA: TGTGCCAGTAAGAGACAGGGGGATAATTCACCCCTCCACTTT
size: -; D: TRBD2; J: TRBJ2-5; V: TRBV28; CDR3: CASKSPWGYREDQETQYF; DNA: TGTGCCAGCAAGAGCCCTTGGGGTTATCGGGAGGATCAAGAGACCCAGTACTTC
size: -; D: TRBD2; J: TRBJ2-7; V: TRBV9; CDR3: CASSPRLAGVSHEQYF; DNA: TGTGCCAGCAGCCCAAGACTAGCGGGAGTATCCCACGAGCAGTACTTC
size: -; D: TRBD1; J: TRBJ1-5; V: TRBV19; CDR3: CASSITTGGGGQPQHF; DNA: TGTGCCAGTAGTATTACTACAGGGGGCGGGGGACAGCCCCAGCATTTT
size: -; D: TRBD2; J: TRBJ2-5; V: TRBV5-6; CDR3: CASSLRLATTQETQYF; DNA: TGTGCCAGCAGCCTCAGACTAGCGACAACACAAGAGACCCAGTACTTC
size: -; D: TRBD2; J: TRBJ2-7; V: TRBV5-5; CDR3: CASSLGLAEGYEQYF; DNA: TGTGCCAGCAGCTTGGGACTAGCGGAGGGCTACGAGCAGTACTTC
size: -; D: -; J: TRBJ1-2; V: TRBV19; CDR3: CASSFPTAPYGYTF; DNA: TGTGCCAGTAGTTTCCCGACAGCCCCCTATGGCTACACCTTC
size: -; D: -; J: TRBJ2-5; V: TRBV11-3; CDR3: CASSLETGIRRTQYF; DNA: TGTGCCAGCAGCTTAGAAACAGGGATTCGGCGGACCCAGTACTTC
size: -; D: -; J: TRBJ2-7; V: TRBV18; CDR3: CASSHYRGGQAYEQYF; DNA: TGTGCCAGCTCACACTACCGCGGGGGCCAGGCTTACGAGCAGTACTTC
size: -; D: TRBD1; J: TRBJ2-7; V: TRBV6-5; CDR3: CASSPGGPYEQYF; DNA: TGTGCCAGCAGCCCAGGGGGCCCCTACGAGCAGTACTTC
size: -; D: -; J: TRBJ2-3; V: TRBV14; CDR3: CASSQDGGTVSDTQYF; DNA: TGTGCCAGCAGCCAAGATGGCGGGACTGTCTCAGATACGCAGTATTTT
size: few; D: -; J: TRBJ2-7; V: TRBV9; CDR3: CASSSSRGAGSYEQYF; DNA: TGTGCCAGCAGCTCCAGCAGGGGGGCGGGCTCCTACGAGCAGTACTTC
size: few; D: -; J: TRBJ1-5; V: TRBV4-1; CDR3: CASSEVQGLVQPQHF; DNA: TGCGCCAGCAGCGAAGTACAGGGTTTGGTTCAGCCCCAGCATTTT
size: -; D: TRBD1; J: TRBJ1-5; V: TRBV12-5; CDR3: CASGPPPGQGREVQPQHF; DNA: TGTGCTAGTGGTCCCCCCCCGGGACAGGGGAGAGAGGTCCAGCCCCAGCATTTT
size: -; D: TRBD1; J: TRBJ1-4; V: TRBV5-5; CDR3: CASSFGQGLTNEKLFF; DNA: TGTGCCAGCAGCTTTGGACAGGGGTTGACTAATGAAAAACTGTTTTTT
size: -; D: TRBD2; J: TRBJ2-7; V: TRBV6-1; CDR3: CASREGLVQDYEQYF; DNA: TGTGCCAGCAGAGAAGGACTAGTCCAGGACTACGAGCAGTACTTC
size: -; D: TRBD2; J: TRBJ2-3; V: TRBV7-9; CDR3: CASSLTLAGAGADTQYF; DNA: TGTGCCAGCAGCTTAACACTAGCGGGGGCCGGGGCGGATACGCAGTATTTT
size: -; D: -; J: TRBJ2-2; V: TRBV4-1; CDR3: CASSQHLIRTRNTGELFF; DNA: TGCGCCAGCAGCCAACATTTAATCCGGACACGTAACACCGGGGAGCTGTTTTTT
size: few; D: TRBD1; J: TRBJ1-4; V: TRBV29-1; CDR3: CSVDEGQGRSNEKLFF; DNA: TGCAGCGTCGATGAGGGACAGGGGAGGTCTAATGAAAAACTGTTTTTT
size: -; D: TRBD1; J: TRBJ2-7; V: TRBV30; CDR3: CAWSWRQGDEQYF; DNA: TGTGCCTGGAGTTGGCGACAGGGGGACGAGCAGTACTTC
size: -; D: TRBD1; J: TRBJ1-6; V: TRBV11-3; CDR3: CASRRGQGNSPLHF; DNA: TGTGCCAGCAGGCGGGGACAGGGTAATTCACCCCTCCACTTT
size: -; D: TRBD1; J: TRBJ1-2; V: TRBV2; CDR3: CASSEDRGTRGYTF; DNA: TGTGCCAGCAGTGAGGACAGGGGAACGCGTGGCTACACCTTC
size: -; D: TRBD1; J: TRBJ1-5; V: TRBV19; CDR3: CASRAGQGTYNQPQHF; DNA: TGTGCCAGTAGGGCGGGACAGGGAACTTACAATCAGCCCCAGCATTTT
size: -; D: TRBD1; J: TRBJ2-5; V: TRBV5-1; CDR3: CASRSPGGQETQYF; DNA: TGCGCCAGCAGAAGTCCAGGGGGCCAAGAGACCCAGTACTTC
size: -; D: -; J: TRBJ2-3; V: TRBV7-7; CDR3: CASSLGKRVSTDTQYF; DNA: TGTGCTAGCAGCTTAGGAAAACGGGTGAGCACAGATACGCAGTATTTT
size: -; D: -; J: TRBJ2-2; V: TRBV11-3; CDR3: CASSLYGGNTGELFF; DNA: TGTGCCAGCAGCTTATACGGGGGGAACACCGGGGAGCTGTTTTTT
size: -; D: -; J: TRBJ1-1; V: TRBV11-3; CDR3: CATCARAMNTEAFF; DNA: TGTGCCACTTGTGCCAGGGCCATGAACACTGAAGCTTTCTTT
size: -; D: -; J: TRBJ1-2; V: TRBV19; CDR3: CASKRRDYGYTF; DNA: TGTGCCAGTAAACGACGGGACTATGGCTACACCTTC
size: -; D: -; J: TRBJ2-5; V: TRBV3-1/TRBV3-2; CDR3: CASSQGSLETQYF; DNA: TGTGCCAGCAGCCAGGGTAGCCTAGAGACCCAGTACTTC
size: few; D: -; J: TRBJ1-2; V: TRBV7-9; CDR3: CASSLDGTKDYGYTF; DNA: TGTGCCAGCAGCTTAGATGGGACAAAGGACTATGGCTACACCTTC
size: -; D: TRBD2; J: TRBJ2-7; V: TRBV4-1; CDR3: CASSQQGGYEQYF; DNA: TGCGCCAGCAGCCAACAGGGAGGGTACGAGCAGTACTTC
size: -; D: -; J: TRBJ1-1; V: TRBV18; CDR3: CASSPPRVSAFF; DNA: TGTGCCAGCTCACCACCGAGGGTATCCGCTTTCTTT
size: once; D: -; J: TRBJ1-2; V: TRBV7-9; CDR3: CASSFQYGGSDGYTF; DNA: TGTGCCAGCAGCTTCCAATATGGGGGCTCAGATGGCTACACCTTC
size: -; D: -; J: TRBJ1-2; V: TRBV2; CDR3: CASKTVSTNGYTF; DNA: TGTGCCAGCAAAACGGTGTCGACTAATGGCTACACCTTC
size: -; D: -; J: TRBJ2-6; V: TRBV19; CDR3: CASSKAYFGQIKGSGANVLTF; DNA: TGTGCCAGTAGTAAAGCTTACTTCGGGCAGATCAAGGGGTCGGGGGCCAACGTCCTGACTTTC
size: -; D: TRBD1; J: TRBJ2-1; V: TRBV5-1; CDR3: CASSQGQGPYNEQFF; DNA: TGCGCCAGCAGCCAAGGACAGGGGCCCTACAATGAGCAGTTCTTC
size: once; D: -; J: TRBJ1-6; V: TRBV7-2; CDR3: CASSLVSERDSPLHF; DNA: TGTGCCAGCAGCTTAGTTTCGGAACGGGATTCACCCCTCCACTTT
size: -; D: TRBD1; J: TRBJ1-6; V: TRBV6-6; CDR3: CASSTILGTGGAEGNSPLHF; DNA: TGTGCCAGCAGCACCATCTTAGGGACAGGGGGCGCCGAGGGAAATTCACCCCTCCACTTT
size: -; D: -; J: TRBJ2-2; V: TRBV6-4; CDR3: CASSARPAGSTNTGELFF; DNA: TGTGCCAGCAGCGCCCGTCCGGCGGGCAGCACGAACACCGGGGAGCTGTTTTTT
size: -; D: -; J: TRBJ2-7; V: TRBV15; CDR3: CATSRDTHGVRRTYEQYF; DNA: TGTGCCACCAGCAGAGATACCCACGGCGTAAGGCGGACCTACGAGCAGTACTTC
size: -; D: TRBD1; J: TRBJ1-1; V: TRBV2; CDR3: CASAPTYRRNRGAEAFF; DNA: TGTGCCAGCGCCCCGACTTATCGTCGAAACAGGGGAGCTGAAGCTTTCTTT
size: -; D: -; J: TRBJ2-3; V: TRBV2; CDR3: CASTSSTSTDTQYF; DNA: TGTGCCAGCACTTCGTCTACGAGCACAGATACGCAGTATTTT
size: -; D: -; J: TRBJ1-3; V: TRBV29-1; CDR3: CSAGDNTIYF; DNA: TGCAGCGCCGGGGATAACACCATATATTTT
size: -; D: -; J: TRBJ1-1; V: TRBV5-1; CDR3: CASSSTGNMNTEAFF; DNA: TGCGCCAGCAGCTCTACAGGGAACATGAACACTGAAGCTTTCTTT
size: -; D: -; J: TRBJ1-2; V: TRBV4-1; CDR3: CASSTSAANYGYTF; DNA: TGCGCCAGCAGCACCAGTGCCGCCAACTATGGCTACACCTTC
size: -; D: -; J: TRBJ1-2; V: TRBV24-1; CDR3: CATSDLPERVF; DNA: TGTGCCACCAGTGATTTGCCCGAGAGGGTCTTC
size: -; D: -; J: TRBJ1-1; V: TRBV12-3/TRBV12-4; CDR3: CASMAFGTEAFF; DNA: TGTGCCAGCATGGCTTTTGGCACTGAAGCTTTCTTT
size: -; D: -; J: TRBJ2-7; V: TRBV11-3; CDR3: CASSFGSGSYEQYF; DNA: TGTGCCAGCAGCTTTGGTAGCGGCTCCTACGAGCAGTACTTC
size: -; D: -; J: TRBJ1-3; V: TRBV5-6; CDR3: CASSLFMRGTGNTIYF; DNA: TGTGCCAGCAGCTTGTTTATGAGAGGCACTGGAAACACCATATATTTT
size: -; D: -; J: TRBJ1-1; V: TRBV7-8; CDR3: CASSLRPAGVNTEAFF; DNA: TGTGCCAGCAGCCTTAGGCCGGCAGGCGTGAACACTGAAGCTTTCTTT
size: -; D: TRBD1; J: TRBJ1-5; V: TRBV30; CDR3: CAWSAGGSNQPQHF; DNA: TGTGCCTGGTCCGCAGGGGGAAGCAATCAGCCCCAGCATTTT
size: -; D: -; J: TRBJ1-6; V: TRBV15; CDR3: CATRTRGTYNSPLHF; DNA: TGTGCCACCAGAACCAGGGGAACTTATAATTCACCCCTCCACTTT